The 30 T cell receptor beta chains below come from one sample, sequenced in a study of regulatory and conventional T cells in RAG deficiency. Regulatory T cells were sorted from blood as CD4+ CD25-high CD127-low cells. The data were produced by immunoSEQ multiplex PCR, yet TCRdb's version contains in-frame clones alone and is incomplete. The sample yields tens of thousands of clones, around nine tenths seen once. A further study also used this sample, focusing on regulatory T cells. That source adds: Amplification used 52 TRBV primers and 13 TRBJ primers.

The sequenced sample was Tregs sorted from blood. Every receptor here comes from a human donor in good health.

The gene calls are TRBV9 and TRBJ1-1; the D is unclear. V was cut by 3 bases and J by 1 base, with 7 bases left in between. Germline V gene data show CDR1 as SGDLS and CDR2 as YYNGEE. The CDR3 covers 13 residues. CDR3 bases: TGTGCCAGCAGCGGTGGACCGAACACTGAAGCTTTCTTT. Its protein is CASSGGPNTEAFF.

This chain uses TRBV6-5 with TRBJ2-3; 9 positions match TRBD2. The CDR3 loop spans 15 amino acids. Unmatched junction bases numbered 7, after V lost 0 bases and J lost 9 bases. Germline V gene lookup returns CDR1 MNHEY and CDR2 SVGAGI. Here the CDR3 DNA reads TGTGCCAGCAGTTACTCGGTTAGCGGGGGTGGGACGCAGTATTTT. Translation: CASSYSVSGGGTQYF.

V is TRBV27 and J is TRBJ2-6; D unresolved. CDR3 size: 15 residues. The V gene's germline CDR1 is MNHEY and CDR2 SMNVEV (reference sequence). Trimming took 1 base from V and 0 from J, leaving 4 bases between them. CDR3 DNA sequence: TGTGCCAGCAGTTTATATTCCTCTGGGGCCAACGTCCTGACTTTC. Its protein is CASSLYSSGANVLTF. Combining the CDR3 with reference TRBV27 and TRBJ2-6 gives the whole variable domain EAQVTQNPRYLITVTGKKLTVTCSQNMNHEYMSWYRQDPGLGLRQIYYSMNVEVTDKGDVPEGYKVSRKEKRNFPLILESPSPNQTSLYFCASSLYSSGANVLTFGAGSRLTVL.

The chain links TRBV10-3 to TRBJ2-6; the D gene is possibly TRBD2 (6 bases). This CDR3 is 17 amino acids long. CDR1 and CDR2 (germline): ENHRY, SYGVKD. Between the trimmed V and J ends, which lost 7 bases and 1 base, there was a span of 17 bases. CDR3 DNA: TGTGCCATCAACCCGGGGGACGGGCTTTCTGGGGCCAACGTCCTGACTTTC. Translating gives CAINPGDGLSGANVLTF.

V gene TRBV6-5 combines with J gene TRBJ2-5, with no clear D. CDR1 is MNHEY and CDR2 is SVGAGI in the germline V gene. CDR3 size: 13 residues. V was cut by 9 bases and J by 3 bases, with 14 bases left in between. The DNA of the CDR3 is TGTGCCAGTCAGGACCGCGGCAAAGAGACCCAGTACTTC. Translated: CASQDRGKETQYF.

CDR3 in DNA: TGTGCCATCAGTGGATCGGGGGGACAATATAATTCACCCCTCCACTTT. Its translation: CAISGSGGQYNSPLHF. The chain combines TRBV10-3 with TRBJ1-6; maybe TRBD1 (6 bases). This CDR3 has 16 residues. V lost 4 bases and J 4 bases, leaving 14 bases between the germline ends. CDR1 is ENHRY, CDR2 SYGVKD, per germline.

This clone occurred a few times. The genes are TRBV5-1 and TRBJ2-1; 8 bases map to TRBD2. J lost 3 bases, V lost 7 bases, and 15 bases had no gene match. The germline V gene has CDR1 SGHRS and CDR2 YFSETQ. This CDR3 is built from 17 residues. CDR3 loop: CASGPRGAGENYNEQFF. The CDR3 DNA sequence: TGCGCCAGCGGGCCGCGGGGGGCCGGGGAGAACTACAATGAGCAGTTCTTC.

CDR3 DNA: TGTGCCAGTAGTAAGAGCCCGGGACAAGGCTTCTATGGCTACACCTTC. Its translation: CASSKSPGQGFYGYTF. The chain employs TRBV19 and TRBJ1-2, with D perhaps matching TRBD1 (6 bases). CDR3 length: 16 amino acids. Germline V gene sequence: CDR1 LNHDA, CDR2 SQIVND (reference sequence). V was cut by 4 bases and J by 4 bases, with 19 bases left in between.

The V gene is TRBV13, the J gene TRBJ1-2; D uncertain. Germline V lookup: CDR1 PRHDT, CDR2 FYEKMQ (reference sequence). Trimming cost V 0 bases and J 8 bases, with 13 bases left between them. This CDR3 has 14 amino acids. CDR3 DNA: TGTGCCAGCAGCTTAGGAACACCCAGAAGGGGCTACACCTTC. It is translated as CASSLGTPRRGYTF.

This clone was observed a single time. The chain carries TRBV5-1 and TRBJ1-2, with 10 nucleotides matching TRBD1. The CDR3 totals 15 residues. J lost 8 bases, V lost 3 bases, and 10 bases had no gene match. The germline V gene has CDR1 SGHRS and CDR2 YFSETQ. The CDR3 reads CASSWGPTGGDGYTF. In DNA form, the CDR3 reads TGCGCCAGCAGCTGGGGCCCGACAGGGGGCGACGGCTACACCTTC.

In its sample, this clone was seen a few times. The junction does not match germline at one end; this may be a read error. The chain uses TRBV2 and TRBJ1-1; no definite D call. Per the germline V gene, CDR1 is SNHLY and CDR2 is FYNNEI. This CDR3 comprises 13 residues. CDR3 sequence reads: CASNPLVNAEAFF. Here the CDR3 DNA reads TGTGCCAGCAATCCCCTCGTGAACGCTGAAGCTTTCTTT.

The V and J genes are TRBV6-1 and TRBJ1-2; a possible D gene is TRBD1 (5 bases). The V end was cut by 6 bases, the J end by 4 bases, with 9 bases between. The CDR3 is 12 amino acids. Looked up from germline, CDR1 is MNHNS and CDR2 is SASEGT. The CDR3 loop reads CASRDISYGYTF. DNA for the CDR3: TGTGCCAGCAGGGACATCAGCTATGGCTACACCTTC.

This sequence joins TRBV6-6 and TRBJ1-1; D gene uncertain. V lost 1 base and J 7 bases, leaving 4 bases between the germline ends. The CDR3 is 11 amino acids. Germline assignment: CDR1 MNHNY and CDR2 SVGAGI (reference sequence). CDR3 residues: CASSYYLEAFF. The CDR3 DNA follows: TGTGCCAGCAGTTACTACCTTGAAGCTTTCTTT.

V and J are TRBV18 and TRBJ2-1; D not certain. V lost 3 bases, J lost 7 bases, and 4 bases lay in between. The CDR3 contains 11 residues. The germline gives CDR1 KGHSH, CDR2 LQKENI. CDR3 protein: CASSPMNEQFF. CDR3 nucleotide sequence: TGTGCCAGCTCACCCATGAATGAGCAGTTCTTC. Full variable domain (rest looked up from reference TRBV18 and TRBJ2-1): NAGVMQNPRHLVRRRGQEARLRCSPMKGHSHVYWYRQLPEEGLKFMVYLQKENIIDESGMPKERFSAEFPKEGPSILRIQQVVRGDSAAYFCASSPMNEQFFGPGTRLTVL.

The chain employs TRBV19 and TRBJ1-4; the match to TRBD1 covers 7 bases. The CDR3 contains 15 residues. J gave up 6 bases and V 3 bases, and 7 bases lay outside the gene matches. Germline V CDR1 and CDR2: LNHDA, SQIVND (reference sequence). CDR3 loop: CASSIRQGRDEKLFF. The CDR3 DNA is TGTGCCAGTAGTATTCGACAGGGACGGGATGAAAAACTGTTTTTT.

The chain couples TRBV27 to TRBJ2-3; D not certain. The germline CDR1 and CDR2 sequences are MNHEY and SMNVEV (reference sequence). The CDR3 is 13 residues long. Trimming took off 3 bases at V and 2 bases at J, with 6 bases between the two ends. The CDR3 bases are TGTGCCAGCAGTTTTACAGTCACAGATACGCAGTATTTT. This codes for CASSFTVTDTQYF.

V gene TRBV19 combines with J gene TRBJ2-7; a possible D gene is TRBD1 (6 bases). Germline V lookup: CDR1 LNHDA, CDR2 SQIVND (reference sequence). The CDR3 consists of 15 residues. V lost 3 bases and J 0 bases, leaving 12 bases between the germline ends. The DNA for the CDR3 is TGTGCCAGTAGTATGCGACAGGAGATCTCCTACGAGCAGTACTTC. Its protein is CASSMRQEISYEQYF.

The gene calls are TRBV7-9 and TRBJ1-2; 7 bases agree with TRBD1. CDR1 and CDR2 from the germline V gene are SEHNR and FQNEAQ (reference sequence). This CDR3 comprises 14 residues. V dropped 5 bases and J dropped 3; count of bases not matched to a gene: 6. The DNA for the CDR3 is TGTGCCAGCAGCCTAAGACAGGGCTACTATGGCTACACCTTC. It codes for CASSLRQGYYGYTF.

To note about this clone: Other DNA sequences in this specimen translate into the identical CDR3. The V call is TRBV20-1, the J call TRBJ1-1; D unresolved. This CDR3 spans 10 amino acids. Deletions cut 1 base from V and 8 bases from J, with 5 bases between. Germline V gene lookup returns CDR1 DFQATT and CDR2 SNEGSKA (reference sequence). CDR3: CSARVTEAFF. Written as DNA, the CDR3 is TGCAGTGCTAGAGTTACCGAAGCTTTCTTT.

This chain uses TRBV11-2 with TRBJ1-1; no reliable D call. The ends were cut back, 1 base at V and 3 bases at J, with 6 bases in the middle. The germline CDR1 and CDR2 sequences are SGHAT and FQNNGV. This CDR3 is 13 amino acids long. The CDR3 DNA reads as TGTGCCAGCAGCTTAGGGCAGCACACTGAAGCTTTCTTT. Protein product: CASSLGQHTEAFF.

This chain joins TRBV2 and TRBJ1-4; the D gene is possibly TRBD1 (6 bases). The CDR3 runs to 15 residues. Germline V gene sequence: CDR1 SNHLY, CDR2 FYNNEI. Trimming shortened V by 10 bases and J by 4 bases, and 19 bases separated the two germline ends. The CDR3 here is CATSGGGLSNEKLFF. CDR3 DNA: TGTGCCACCTCAGGAGGGGGATTGAGTAATGAAAAACTGTTTTTT.

The chain couples TRBV18 to TRBJ2-5, with 10 bases lining up with TRBD2. This CDR3 is built from 16 residues. V dropped 2 bases and J dropped 5; count of bases not matched to a gene: 8. CDR1 and CDR2 (germline): KGHSH, LQKENI. The CDR3 nucleotides read TGTGCCAGCTCACCAGGCCAGCGGGGGGGCCGGGAGACCCAGTACTTC. Residues: CASSPGQRGGRETQYF.

This chain joins TRBV30 and TRBJ1-4; 8 positions match TRBD1. J was trimmed by 4 bases and V by 6 bases; bases with no gene match: 16. The CDR3 runs to 17 residues. Germline V gives CDR1 GTSNPN, CDR2 SVGIG (reference sequence). The CDR3 loop is CACIDRGTPRGNEKLFF. CDR3 bases: TGTGCCTGCATCGACAGGGGAACCCCGCGGGGTAATGAAAAACTGTTTTTT. Filled out from reference TRBV30 and TRBJ1-4, the complete variable domain reads SQTIHQWPATLVQPVGSPLSLECTVEGTSNPNLYWYRQAAGRGLQLLFYSVGIGQISSEVPQNLSASRPQDRQFILSSKKLLLSDSGFYLCACIDRGTPRGNEKLFFGSGTQLSVL.

The chain carries TRBV5-1 and TRBJ2-1; D gene uncertain. In germline, CDR1 is SGHRS, CDR2 YFSETQ. With 0 bases removed from V and 9 bases from J, the gap between germline ends came to 10 bases. The CDR3 runs to 13 residues. In DNA, the CDR3 is TGCGCCAGCAGCTTGGATACTTACGGTGAGCAGTTCTTC. Its protein is CASSLDTYGEQFF.

This clone was picked up a small number of times. V and J are TRBV20-1 and TRBJ1-1; D not certain. From germline, CDR1 is DFQATT and CDR2 SNEGSKA (reference sequence). The CDR3 sequence is 11 residues long. With 1 base removed from V and 8 bases from J, the gap between germline ends came to 8 bases. The CDR3 nucleotides are TGCAGTGCTAGAGTTATAGGAGAAGCTTTCTTT. Residues: CSARVIGEAFF.

This clone was detected only once. V and J are TRBV7-2 and TRBJ1-1; D is ambiguous. Per the germline V gene, CDR1 is SGHTA and CDR2 is FQGNSA. This CDR3 is 14 amino acids long. The V and J ends lost 2 bases and 1 base respectively, with 8 bases between them. For the CDR3, the DNA is TGTGCCAGCAGCTTATGGGGTTCGAACACTGAAGCTTTCTTT. It encodes CASSLWGSNTEAFF. Full variable domain (outside the CDR3, taken from reference TRBV7-2 and TRBJ1-1): GAGVSQSPSNKVTEKGKDVELRCDPISGHTALYWYRQSLGQGLEFLIYFQGNSAPDKSGLPSDRFSAERTGGSVSTLTIQRTQQEDSAVYLCASSLWGSNTEAFFGQGTRLTVV.

This clone appeared a single time. This chain connects TRBV9 to TRBJ2-7, with D possibly being TRBD2 (7 bases). Germline V CDR1 and CDR2: SGDLS, YYNGEE. The CDR3 has 15 amino acids. V lost 6 bases and J 2 bases, leaving 18 bases between the germline ends. The chain's CDR3 is CASTPGAGAPYEQYF. The CDR3 DNA is TGTGCCAGCACCCCAGGGGCGGGGGCCCCCTACGAGCAGTACTTC. Together with reference TRBV9 and TRBJ2-7, the CDR3 gives the full variable domain: DSGVTQTPKHLITATGQRVTLRCSPRSGDLSVYWYQQSLDQGLQFLIQYYNGEERAKGNILERFSAQQFPDLHSELNLSSLELGDSALYFCASTPGAGAPYEQYFGPGTRLTVT.

Here the CDR3 DNA reads TGTGCCAGCAGCTCTGGCACGGGGCATAGCTCCTATAATTCACCCCTCCACTTT. This sequence encodes CASSSGTGHSSYNSPLHF. The chain is built from TRBV7-9 and TRBJ1-6, with a tentative D call TRBD1 (5 bases). From germline, CDR1 is SEHNR and CDR2 FQNEAQ (reference sequence). Between the trimmed V and J ends, which lost 4 bases and 0 bases, there was a span of 16 bases. The CDR3 has 18 residues.

The V gene is TRBV18, the J gene TRBJ2-7; TRBD1 might be the D (6 bases). CDR3 length: 15 residues. Trimming cost V 2 bases and J 6 bases, with 17 bases left between them. Germline assignment: CDR1 KGHSH and CDR2 LQKENI. CDR3 nucleotides: TGTGCCAGCTCACCATGGACAGATCAACCCAGCGAGCAGTACTTC. Its protein product is CASSPWTDQPSEQYF.

This sequence joins TRBV6-5 and TRBJ2-6; no clear D gene. CDR1 is MNHEY and CDR2 is SVGAGI in the germline V gene. This CDR3 is 15 amino acids long. V was cut by 5 bases and J by 1 base, with 9 bases left in between. CDR3 nucleotide sequence: TGTGCCAGCAGTCTCTTTTTTTCTGGGGCCAACGTCCTGACTTTC. As protein: CASSLFFSGANVLTF.